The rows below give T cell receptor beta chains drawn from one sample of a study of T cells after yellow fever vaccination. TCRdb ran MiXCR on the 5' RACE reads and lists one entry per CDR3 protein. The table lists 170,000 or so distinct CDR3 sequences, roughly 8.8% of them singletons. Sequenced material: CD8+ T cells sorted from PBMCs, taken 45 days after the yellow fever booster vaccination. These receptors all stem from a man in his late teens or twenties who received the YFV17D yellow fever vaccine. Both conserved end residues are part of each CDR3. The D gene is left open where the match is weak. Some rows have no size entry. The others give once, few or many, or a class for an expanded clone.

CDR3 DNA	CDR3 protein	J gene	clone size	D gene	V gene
TGTGCCAGCAGCCAAGGAAACCGAGGAGGCTACGAGCAGTACTTC	CASSQGNRGGYEQYF	TRBJ2-7	many	-	TRBV3-1
TGTGCCAGCAGCTTCCCGGATACGCAGTATTTT	CASSFPDTQYF	TRBJ2-3	-	-	TRBV7-9
TGTGCCAGCAGTTTAGTTCCAGACCGCTACTATGGCTACACCTTC	CASSLVPDRYYGYTF	TRBJ1-2	few	-	TRBV12-3/TRBV12-4
TGTGCCAGCAGCGTCGCTAGCGGGGGTTCGGAGACCCAGTACTTC	CASSVASGGSETQYF	TRBJ2-5	-	TRBD2	TRBV9
TGTGCCAGCAGCAAAAAACCTGAAGAGGGACAGGGATTTTTCGGGCAGTTCTTC	CASSKKPEEGQGFFGQFF	TRBJ2-1	-	-	TRBV21-1
TGCAGCGTTGGCGACAGAAATCGTAACACTGAAGCTTTCTTT	CSVGDRNRNTEAFF	TRBJ1-1	few	-	TRBV29-1
TGTGCCAGCAGCATCCGGGACAGGGAGCAACTAGCCAAAAACATTCAGTACTTC	CASSIRDREQLAKNIQYF	TRBJ2-4	few	TRBD1	TRBV7-8
TGTGCCAGCAGTGAAACCGTGAGGGGGACAGATACGCAGTATTTT	CASSETVRGTDTQYF	TRBJ2-3	-	-	TRBV6-1
TGTGCCAGCAGTTTCCGGACTAGCGGGGCAAGCCATGAGCAGTTCTTC	CASSFRTSGASHEQFF	TRBJ2-1	many	TRBD2	TRBV6-6
TGTGCCAGCAGCTTAAGTGTCGGGGTCGGCGTGGGTCCAGATACGCAGTATTTT	CASSLSVGVGVGPDTQYF	TRBJ2-3	-	-	TRBV13
TGTGCCAGCAGGGGTTCAATGAACACTGAAGCTTTCTTT	CASRGSMNTEAFF	TRBJ1-1	-	-	TRBV6-5
TGTGCCAGCAGCTTAGCCCTAGGAGGCAATGAGCAGTTCTTC	CASSLALGGNEQFF	TRBJ2-1	few	-	TRBV7-9
TGCGCCAGCAGCTTGCCAGAGTCCCTCTCTGGAAACACCATATATTTT	CASSLPESLSGNTIYF	TRBJ1-3	-	-	TRBV5-1
TGTGCCAGCAGTCCTTTAGGCAGGACCCCCCAAGAGACCCAGTACTTC	CASSPLGRTPQETQYF	TRBJ2-5	-	-	TRBV6-6
TGTGCCAGCACCGACCGACTTTACCAACAAGAGACCCAGTACTTC	CASTDRLYQQETQYF	TRBJ2-5	-	-	TRBV6-2/TRBV6-3
TGCGCCAGCAGCCAAGAGCGTCGGCATATGCAGGATGAGCAGTTCTTC	CASSQERRHMQDEQFF	TRBJ2-1	-	-	TRBV4-3
TGTGCCAGCAGACCGGACAGGTTCAATCAGCCCCAGCATTTT	CASRPDRFNQPQHF	TRBJ1-5	-	TRBD1	TRBV6-2/TRBV6-3
TGCGCCAGCAGCGAGGGGGACAGCCCTAACACTGAAGCTTTCTTT	CASSEGDSPNTEAFF	TRBJ1-1	few	TRBD1	TRBV5-1
TGTGCCAGCAGTTTTCGAGGACAGGGGATCTCTGGCTACACCTTC	CASSFRGQGISGYTF	TRBJ1-2	few	TRBD1	TRBV27
TGTGCCAGCAGCTTGGTGACCGGGGGCAATGGCACTGAAGCTTTCTTT	CASSLVTGGNGTEAFF	TRBJ1-1	few	-	TRBV5-7
TGTGCCAGCAGCTTATTTGGCGGTCCGACTAATGAGCAGTTCTTC	CASSLFGGPTNEQFF	TRBJ2-1	-	-	TRBV7-9
TGTGCCAGCAGTTATGGCGGGGGGGCAGCCGAGCAGTACTTC	CASSYGGGAAEQYF	TRBJ2-7	many	TRBD2	TRBV6-5